The 18 T cell receptor beta chains presented below share a single source sample, sequenced in a study of blood T cell repertoires in COVID-19. Sequencing used immunoSEQ multiplex PCR; TCRdb keeps in-frame clones, though not all of them. This sample has around 150,000 clones; almost 85% occur once, and the top ten carry approximately 22%. The specimen was peripheral blood. All receptors derive from a woman at least 80 years old with acute or convalescent COVID-19.

This clone turned up a few times. The chain recombines TRBV2 with TRBJ2-2; D is perhaps TRBD1 (7 bases). The CDR3 runs to 15 residues. CDR1 is SNHLY and CDR2 is FYNNEI in the germline V gene. Trimming pared 7 bases from V and 7 bases from J, leaving 19 bases between. The CDR3: CASTPGRGRDGELFF. In DNA form, the CDR3 reads TGTGCCAGCACCCCGGGAAGGGGGCGGGACGGGGAGCTGTTTTTT.

The V call is TRBV5-1, the J call TRBJ2-7; 7 nucleotides align to TRBD1. V lost 0 bases and J lost 1; bases outside the gene matches: 4. The CDR3 is 15 residues long. Germline V gives CDR1 SGHRS, CDR2 YFSETQ. CDR3 in amino acids: CASSLGKTGSYEQYF. The CDR3, as DNA: TGCGCCAGCAGCTTGGGAAAGACAGGGTCCTACGAGCAGTACTTC.

V usage is TRBV4-1 and J usage is TRBJ2-1, with 8 bases matching TRBD2. J gave up 4 bases and V 1 base, and 12 bases lay outside the gene matches. This CDR3 contains 18 residues. CDR1 and CDR2 from the germline V gene are MGHRA and YSYEKL. CDR3 bases: TGCGCCAGCAGCCAAGCCCCCGGGGGAGGCGGGAGGTACAATGAGCAGTTCTTC. It is translated as CASSQAPGGGGRYNEQFF.

This chain joins TRBV19 and TRBJ2-7; TRBD2 matches 9 bases. Germline trimming cut 3 bases from V and 3 bases from J; bases unmatched to any gene: 6. Per germline, CDR1 LNHDA and CDR2 SQIVND (reference sequence). CDR3 length: 15 residues. This CDR3 reads CASSISAGGVYEQYF. The CDR3, as DNA: TGTGCCAGTAGTATCTCAGCGGGAGGTGTCTACGAGCAGTACTTC. The full variable domain, with the rest looked up from reference TRBV19 and TRBJ2-7, is DGGITQSPKYLFRKEGQNVTLSCEQNLNHDAMYWYRQDPGQGLRLIYYSQIVNDFQKGDIAEGYSVSREKKESFPLTVTSAQKNPTAFYLCASSISAGGVYEQYFGPGTRLTVT.

The V gene is TRBV27, the J gene TRBJ2-1; 9 bases are a match to TRBD2. The ends lost 8 bases at V and 9 bases at J; junction bases unmatched: 14. CDR3 length equals 15 residues. Looked up from germline, CDR1 is MNHEY and CDR2 is SMNVEV (reference sequence). Here the CDR3 reads CASSQGGGRAREQFF. The CDR3 DNA reads TGTGCCAGCTCGCAAGGGGGCGGGAGGGCCCGTGAGCAGTTCTTC.

This rearrangement joins TRBV5-1 to TRBJ1-2, with a tentative D call TRBD1 (5 bases). This CDR3 has 13 amino acids. Looked up from germline, CDR1 is SGHRS and CDR2 is YFSETQ. V was cut by 5 bases and J by 3 bases, with 11 bases left in between. This CDR3 is CASRNRNDYGYTF. The DNA of the CDR3 is TGCGCCAGCAGAAACAGGAATGACTATGGCTACACCTTC.

This clone was detected a few times. CDR3 in DNA: TGTGCCAGCAGTTTCCTAGGAGAACGGGCCTACGAGCAGTACTTC. Protein: CASSFLGERAYEQYF. The rearrangement uses TRBV6-5 and TRBJ2-7; D call uncertain. The CDR3 sequence is 15 residues long. V was clipped by 4 bases and J by 2 bases, with 15 bases between them. The V gene's germline CDR1 is MNHEY and CDR2 SVGAGI.

This chain uses TRBV29-1 with TRBJ1-1; D is uncertain. The CDR3 runs to 13 residues. Germline CDR1 SQVTM, CDR2 ANQGSEA. V was pared by 4 bases and J by 5 bases, with 14 bases between. The CDR3 sequence: CSVGFSTGTEAFF. The CDR3 DNA is TGCAGCGTTGGATTCTCCACGGGGACTGAAGCTTTCTTT. The full variable domain, completed using reference TRBV29-1 and TRBJ1-1, is SAVISQKPSRDICQRGTSLTIQCQVDSQVTMMFWYRQQPGQSLTLIATANQGSEATYESGFVIDKFPISRPNLTFSTLTVSNMSPEDSSIYLCSVGFSTGTEAFFGQGTRLTVV.

The chain employs TRBV6-4 and TRBJ2-1, with 11 bases fitting TRBD2. CDR1 and CDR2 from the germline V gene are MRHNA and SNTAGT. The trim removed 4 bases at V and 8 bases at J, leaving 7 bases unmatched. The CDR3 covers 15 residues. The CDR3 sequence is CASSVLAGGFYEQFF. The CDR3 DNA reads TGTGCCAGCAGTGTCCTAGCGGGAGGCTTTTATGAGCAGTTCTTC.

V and J are TRBV7-2 and TRBJ2-3, with 11 bases identical to TRBD2. Germline V CDR1 and CDR2: SGHTA, FQGNSA. The CDR3 sequence is 16 residues long. V was pared by 6 bases and J by 2 bases, with 7 bases of the junction left unmatched. CDR3 sequence reads: CASSPIAGGPTDTQYF. CDR3 bases: TGTGCCAGCAGTCCAATAGCGGGAGGGCCCACAGATACGCAGTATTTT. The whole variable domain, filled in from reference TRBV7-2 and TRBJ2-3, reads GAGVSQSPSNKVTEKGKDVELRCDPISGHTALYWYRQSLGQGLEFLIYFQGNSAPDKSGLPSDRFSAERTGGSVSTLTIQRTQQEDSAVYLCASSPIAGGPTDTQYFGPGTRLTVL.

The chain joins TRBV7-9 to TRBJ1-4, with 9 bases lining up with TRBD1. This CDR3 has 14 amino acids. Germline-derived CDR1 and CDR2 are SEHNR and FQNEAQ (reference sequence). With V trimmed by 5 bases and J by 11 bases, 9 bases remained unmatched. This chain's CDR3 is CASSPGTGIPKLFF. The CDR3 nucleotides are TGTGCCAGCAGCCCCGGGACAGGGATTCCTAAACTGTTTTTT.

This clone occurred once. The V call is TRBV6-5, the J call TRBJ2-7; TRBD2 matches 9 bases. The CDR3 consists of 14 residues. Losses at the gene ends were 6 bases for V and 0 bases for J; bases not matched to a gene: 3. CDR1 and CDR2 (germline): MNHEY, SVGAGI. CDR3 nucleotides: TGTGCCAGCAGCCTTAGCGGGAGCTCCTACGAGCAGTACTTC. Residues: CASSLSGSSYEQYF.

V usage is TRBV5-1 and J usage is TRBJ2-2; TRBD2 is a possible D gene (5 bases). V lost 6 bases and J 0 bases, leaving 9 bases between the germline ends. The germline CDR1 and CDR2 sequences are SGHRS and YFSETQ. The CDR3 runs to 14 residues. The CDR3 nucleotides read TGCGCCAGCATGACCGGGGCGAACACCGGGGAGCTGTTTTTT. Translation gives CASMTGANTGELFF.

This chain links TRBV6-5 with TRBJ2-7; the D is unclear. The germline V and J ends were trimmed by 0 bases and 6 bases, with 9 bases remaining between them. The CDR3 spans 13 residues. Germline values: CDR1 MNHEY, CDR2 SVGAGI. This CDR3 reads CASSYSRVSEQYF. CDR3 coding DNA: TGTGCCAGCAGTTACTCGAGAGTTTCCGAGCAGTACTTC.

The CDR3 protein is CASRTGTSGYNEQFF. The CDR3 DNA sequence: TGCGCCAGCAGGACCGGGACTAGCGGTTACAATGAGCAGTTCTTC. This chain connects TRBV5-1 to TRBJ2-1; 11 bases are shared with TRBD2. From germline, CDR1 is SGHRS and CDR2 YFSETQ. The junction had 5 bases not matched to a gene; V was cut back by 5 bases and J by 4 bases. The CDR3 loop spans 15 amino acids. Full variable domain (outside the CDR3, taken from reference TRBV5-1 and TRBJ2-1): KAGVTQTPRYLIKTRGQQVTLSCSPISGHRSVSWYQQTPGQGLQFLFEYFSETQRNKGNFPGRFSGRQFSNSRSEMNVSTLELGDSALYLCASRTGTSGYNEQFFGPGTRLTVL.

This chain connects TRBV5-1 to TRBJ1-1; maybe TRBD1 (5 bases). Trimming shortened V by 4 bases and J by 0 bases, and 13 bases separated the two germline ends. CDR1 is SGHRS, CDR2 YFSETQ, per germline. The CDR3 has 15 amino acids. The CDR3 spells CASSIQGGVNTEAFF. Here the CDR3 DNA reads TGCGCCAGCAGCATCCAGGGAGGTGTGAACACTGAAGCTTTCTTT.

V is TRBV5-1 and J is TRBJ1-2, with TRBD1 matching 9 bases. Unmatched junction bases numbered 9, after V lost 4 bases and J lost 5 bases. The CDR3 covers 15 residues. From germline, CDR1 is SGHRS and CDR2 YFSETQ. In DNA, the CDR3 is TGCGCCAGCAGCGATAGTACAGGGGGCAAGTATGGCTACACCTTC. Protein product: CASSDSTGGKYGYTF.

This clone came up once. The V call is TRBV7-8, the J call TRBJ2-1, with 10 nucleotides matching TRBD2. The junction had 13 bases not matched to a gene; V was cut back by 1 base and J by 10 bases. Germline CDR1 is SGHVS and CDR2 is FQNEAQ. The CDR3 has 17 residues. CDR3 nucleotide sequence: TGTGCCAGCAGCTTAGTTCGAAGCGGGAGGGCCGATGGCGAGCAGTTCTTC. This gives the protein CASSLVRSGRADGEQFF.